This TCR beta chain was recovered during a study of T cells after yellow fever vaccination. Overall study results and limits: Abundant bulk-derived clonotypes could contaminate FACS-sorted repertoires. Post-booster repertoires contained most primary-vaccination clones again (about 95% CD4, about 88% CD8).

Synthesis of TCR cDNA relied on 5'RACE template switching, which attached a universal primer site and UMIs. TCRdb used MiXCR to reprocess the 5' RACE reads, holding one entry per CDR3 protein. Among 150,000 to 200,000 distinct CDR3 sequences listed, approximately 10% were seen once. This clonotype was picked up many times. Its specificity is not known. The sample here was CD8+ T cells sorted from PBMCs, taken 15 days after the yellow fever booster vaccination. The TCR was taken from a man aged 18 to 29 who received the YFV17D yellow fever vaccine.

The CDR3 region has the DNA TGCGCCAGCAGCCAATTCGGGGCCATAAATGGGGCCAAAAACATTCAGTACTTC. Its translation: CASSQFGAINGAKNIQYF. The chain links TRBV4-3 to TRBJ2-4; D may be TRBD1 or TRBD2 (5 bases each). Trimming stripped 2 bases from V and 1 base from J, with 18 bases between. Germline assignment: CDR1 LGHNA and CDR2 YSLEER. This CDR3 has 18 amino acids.